These 7 T cell receptor beta chains share one sample of origin, sequenced in a study of T cells in Graves' hyperthyroidism and ophthalmopathy. What was amplified from RNA transcripts were TCR beta CDR3 regions. Using the HTBI primer set, a first-round RT-PCR was run on the TCR CDR3. Via MiXCR, TCRdb re-called the multiplex PCR reads, giving one row per CDR3 protein. The profile shows 550,000 to 600,000 distinct CDR3 sequences, around 46% of them singletons. Input material: peripheral blood or thyroid tissue (not recorded which). These receptor sequences come from an adult woman with Graves' disease, either hyperthyroidism or ophthalmopathy (not recorded which).

The chain joins TRBV7-9 to TRBJ2-7, with 7 bases identical to TRBD2. Unmatched junction bases numbered 6, after V lost 3 bases and J lost 4 bases. Germline loops: CDR1 SEHNR, CDR2 FQNEAQ (reference sequence). The CDR3 loop spans 14 amino acids. The CDR3 DNA is TGTGCCAGCAGCTTCGGCGGGAGCGAATACGAGCAGTACTTC. Its protein is CASSFGGSEYEQYF.

V usage is TRBV5-1 and J usage is TRBJ2-7; D possibly corresponds to TRBD2 (5 bases). There are 13 residues in the CDR3. CDR1 is SGHRS, CDR2 YFSETQ, per germline. V was cut by 7 bases and J by 7 bases, with 18 bases left in between. This CDR3 is CASSLDSIGEQYF. The CDR3 nucleotides read TGCGCCAGCTCGCTGGACTCTATCGGTGAGCAGTACTTC.

This clonotype was observed a single time. The junction differs from germline at one of its ends, possibly a read error. The chain employs TRBV6-5 and TRBJ1-2; TRBD1 matches at 8 bases. The CDR3 is 13 amino acids. In germline, CDR1 is MNHEY, CDR2 SVGAGI. The CDR3 here is CANSIQGGYGYTF. The CDR3 DNA is TGTGCCAACAGTATACAGGGGGGCTATGGCTACACCTTC.

This chain links TRBV2 with TRBJ1-3; a possible D gene is TRBD1 (6 bases). CDR3 length: 15 residues. Germline assignment: CDR1 SNHLY and CDR2 FYNNEI. Trimming pared 4 bases from V and 0 bases from J, leaving 10 bases between. DNA for the CDR3: TGTGCCAGCAGTGGCGGGACATCCTCTGGAAACACCATATATTTT. Its translation is CASSGGTSSGNTIYF.

This clonotype was counted ten times or more. The genes are TRBV20-1 and TRBJ2-7, with a tentative D call TRBD1 (5 bases). Per the germline V gene, CDR1 is DFQATT and CDR2 is SNEGSKA (reference sequence). The CDR3 loop spans 12 amino acids. The ends were cut back, 5 bases at V and 4 bases at J, with 12 bases in the middle. The CDR3 here is CSAVGRQYEQYF. In nucleotides, the CDR3 is TGCAGTGCTGTGGGCAGACAGTACGAGCAGTACTTC.

The rearrangement uses TRBV29-1 and TRBJ2-5; D might be TRBD1 (6 bases). The germline CDR1 and CDR2 sequences are SQVTM and ANQGSEA. Trimming pared 8 bases from V and 4 bases from J, leaving 14 bases between. The CDR3 has 12 residues. CDR3 sequence: CSSHRARETQYF. DNA for the CDR3: TGCAGCTCCCACAGGGCGAGAGAGACCCAGTACTTC.

In its sample, this clonotype was seen many times. This sequence joins TRBV15 and TRBJ2-2; no reliable D call. CDR1 is LNHNV, CDR2 YYDKDF, per germline (reference sequence). This CDR3 is built from 14 residues. Trimming took 4 bases from V and 4 from J, leaving 10 bases between them. As DNA, the CDR3 is TGTGCCACCAGCATATACTTAAGCACCGGGGAGCTGTTTTTT. Its protein product is CATSIYLSTGELFF. The whole variable domain, remainder taken from reference TRBV15 and TRBJ2-2, is DAMVIQNPRYQVTQFGKPVTLSCSQTLNHNVMYWYQQKSSQAPKLLFHYYDKDFNNEADTPDNFQSRRPNTSFCFLDIRSPGLGDTAMYLCATSIYLSTGELFFGEGSRLTVL.